This TCR beta chain was sequenced during a study of neoadjuvant anti-PD-1 for oral cavity cancer. Study information: Around day 43, patients without progression received a fourth nivolumab dose before surgery.

From germline, CDR1 is ENHRY and CDR2 SYGVKD. This CDR3 region has 13 residues. V was clipped by 11 bases and J by 2 bases; unmatched bases: 7. Documented time point: after neoadjuvant nivolumab, at surgical resection. Using immunoSEQ multiplex PCR, the repertoire was profiled, and TCRdb retains in-frame clones only, with some absent. The data show approximately 42,000 clones, about three quarters seen once. This chain links TRBV10-3 with TRBJ2-3, with 7 bases fitting TRBD1. This clonotype was obtained from a person between 35 and 79 years old with oral cavity squamous cell carcinoma. Sequencing used PBMCs, obtained after nivolumab (anti-PD-1) treatment. The CDR3 DNA reads TGTGCCGCCAAGGGGGCCGACACAGATACGCAGTATTTT. Its protein is CAAKGADTDTQYF.